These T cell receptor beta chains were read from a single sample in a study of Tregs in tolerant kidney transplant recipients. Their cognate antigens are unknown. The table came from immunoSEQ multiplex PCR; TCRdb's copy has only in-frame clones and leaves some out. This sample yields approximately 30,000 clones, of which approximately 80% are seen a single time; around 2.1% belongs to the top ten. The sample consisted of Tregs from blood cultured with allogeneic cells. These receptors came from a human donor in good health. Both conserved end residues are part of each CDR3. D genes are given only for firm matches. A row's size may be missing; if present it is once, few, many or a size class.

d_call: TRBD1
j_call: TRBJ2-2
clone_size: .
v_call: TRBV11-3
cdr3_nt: TGTGCCAGCAGCTTGGGGACAGGGTGGACCGGGGAGCTGTTTTTT
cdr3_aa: CASSLGTGWTGELFF

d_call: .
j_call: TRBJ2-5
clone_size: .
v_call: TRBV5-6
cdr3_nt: TGTGCCAGCAGCTTGTCCCAAGAGACCCAGTACTTC
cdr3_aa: CASSLSQETQYF

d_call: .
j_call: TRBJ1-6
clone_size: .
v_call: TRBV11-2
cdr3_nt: TGTGCCAGCACCCTAACGGGGGGAAATTCACCCCTCCACTTT
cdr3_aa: CASTLTGGNSPLHF

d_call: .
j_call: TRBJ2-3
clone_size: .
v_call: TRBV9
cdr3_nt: TGTGCCAGCAGCCACTATGATACGCAGTATTTT
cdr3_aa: CASSHYDTQYF

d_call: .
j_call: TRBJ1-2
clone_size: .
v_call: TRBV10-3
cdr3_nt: TGTGCCATCAGTGAGGGGGACACTGGTTATGGCTACACCTTC
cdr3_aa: CAISEGDTGYGYTF

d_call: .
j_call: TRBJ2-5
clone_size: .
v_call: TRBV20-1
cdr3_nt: TGCAGTGCGCGACAAGAGACCCAGTACTTC
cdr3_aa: CSARQETQYF

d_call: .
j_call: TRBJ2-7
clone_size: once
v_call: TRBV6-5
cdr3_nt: TGTGCCAGCAGTTCGTGGGGGAGCTCCTACGAGCAGTACTTC
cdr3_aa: CASSSWGSSYEQYF

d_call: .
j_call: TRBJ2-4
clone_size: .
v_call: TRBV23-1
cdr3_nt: TGCGCCAGCAGTCAATCTCCGGCGGGGGCCAAAAACATTCAGTACTTC
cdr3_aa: CASSQSPAGAKNIQYF

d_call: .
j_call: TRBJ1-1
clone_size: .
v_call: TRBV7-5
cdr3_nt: TGTGCCAGAAGCTTCCGGGACATCCTGAACACTGAAGCTTTCTTT
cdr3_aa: CARSFRDILNTEAFF

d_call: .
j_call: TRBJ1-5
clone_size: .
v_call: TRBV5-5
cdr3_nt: TGTGCCAGCAGCTTGTTTACCGATAGCAATCAGCCCCAGCATTTT
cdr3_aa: CASSLFTDSNQPQHF